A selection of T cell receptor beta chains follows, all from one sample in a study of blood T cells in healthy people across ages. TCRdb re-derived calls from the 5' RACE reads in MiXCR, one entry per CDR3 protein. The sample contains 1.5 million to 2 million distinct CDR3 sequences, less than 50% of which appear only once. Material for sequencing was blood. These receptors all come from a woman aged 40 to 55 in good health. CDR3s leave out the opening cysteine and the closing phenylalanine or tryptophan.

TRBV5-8	ASSLSINRQKETQY
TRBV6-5	ASRHDKGGLYEQY
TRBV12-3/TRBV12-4	ASSFYRGRLKANYGYT
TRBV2	ASSGTGWTDTQY
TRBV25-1	ASSDRGTSGDPYEQY
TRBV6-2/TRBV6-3	ASSYKIRQGSAETQY
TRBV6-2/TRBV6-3	ATEWTGAGANVLT
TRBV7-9	ALQAGDPTREQF
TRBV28	ASSFLGTGGKNEQY
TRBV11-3	ASSIGSPNNEQF
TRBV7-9	ASSLVRGSNEQY
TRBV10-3	AISDPTDRGNYGYT
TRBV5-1	ASSTPGAAGGYGYT
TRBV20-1	SARVPGDWGYT
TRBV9	ASSPEPGVAKNIQY
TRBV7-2	ASSFAGTISNEQF
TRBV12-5	ASGLVRFEGDNNEQF
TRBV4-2	ASSQISGGTDTQY
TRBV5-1	ASSNGTGNYEKLF
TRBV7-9	ASSPVTPDNEQF
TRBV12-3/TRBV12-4	ASSTAGTRRVEQY
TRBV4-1	ASSQVSAYNEQF
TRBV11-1	ASSLARTTQETQY
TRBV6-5	ASSPGQEANNEQF
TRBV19	ASSMAPTEDGRMGIGEQY
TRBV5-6	ASSSWTGTLAGANVLT
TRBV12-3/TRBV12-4	AIAGAGELF
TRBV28	ASTVTDYNSPLH
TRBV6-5	ASSPTAGIGYGYT
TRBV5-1	ASSFSGSYEQY
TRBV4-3	ASSVTSGPRDEQF
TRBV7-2	ASSPGGREKLF
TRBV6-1	ASSEGRFAGANVLT
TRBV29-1	SVSRQGSSYEQY
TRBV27	ASSPLLAGVYNEQF
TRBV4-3	ASSQETSASSDEQY
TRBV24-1	ATSEGHADNEQY
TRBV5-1	ASSLTEPKNIQY
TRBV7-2	ASSSQGVDTQY
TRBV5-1	ASSLVAGDTEAF